The 23 T cell receptor beta chains in this list originate from one sample, sequenced in a study of blood T cell repertoires in COVID-19. This table comes from immunoSEQ multiplex PCR, and its TCRdb copy is limited to in-frame clones, with some not included. The sample lists roughly 220,000 clones; approximately 86% were seen once. The sequencing sample was made of PBMCs or T cells enriched from blood (not recorded which). These receptors were obtained from a woman aged 40 to 50 with acute COVID-19.

The chain couples TRBV2 to TRBJ2-1; 15 nucleotides match TRBD2. This CDR3 has 15 amino acids. Germline CDR1 and CDR2: SNHLY and FYNNEI. J was trimmed by 10 bases and V by 6 bases; bases with no gene match: 7. CDR3 sequence (DNA): TGTGCCAGCAGCGGGACTAGCGGGAGGAGGAAGGAGCAGTTCTTC. Its translation is CASSGTSGRRKEQFF.

This clone showed up just a few times. The chain employs TRBV29-1 and TRBJ2-7; 12 nucleotides match TRBD2. V lost 5 bases and J lost 2; bases outside the gene matches: 4. Germline V CDR1 and CDR2: SQVTM, ANQGSEA. The length of the CDR3 is 14 residues. The CDR3 region has the DNA TGCAGCGTTAAGACTAGCGGGGGACCCTACGAGCAGTACTTC. Residues: CSVKTSGGPYEQYF.

The gene calls are TRBV7-2 and TRBJ1-6; perhaps TRBD1 as D (6 bases). Germline V CDR1 and CDR2: SGHTA, FQGNSA. Between the trimmed V and J ends, which lost 2 bases and 10 bases, there was a span of 15 bases. The length of the CDR3 is 15 residues. The CDR3 here is CASSLIGGRRSPLHF. The CDR3, as DNA: TGTGCCAGCAGCTTAATCGGGGGGCGACGCTCACCCCTCCACTTT.

To note about this clone: Other DNA sequences in this sample translate to the same CDR3. This sequence joins TRBV7-9 and TRBJ2-1; TRBD2 matches at 12 bases. Trimming at V came to 5 bases and at J to 4 bases, leaving 3 bases not matched to a gene. CDR1 SEHNR and CDR2 FQNEAQ come from the germline V gene (reference sequence). The CDR3 has 15 amino acids. As DNA, the CDR3 is TGTGCCAGCAGCCCCGGACTAGCGGGATACAATGAGCAGTTCTTC. Residues: CASSPGLAGYNEQFF. Filled out from reference TRBV7-9 and TRBJ2-1, the complete variable domain reads DTGVSQNPRHKITKRGQNVTFRCDPISEHNRLYWYRQTLGQGPEFLTYFQNEAQLEKSRLLSDRFSAERPKGSFSTLEIQRTEQGDSAMYLCASSPGLAGYNEQFFGPGTRLTVL.

This rearrangement joins TRBV14 to TRBJ2-2, with TRBD1 matching 9 bases. Germline lookup yields CDR1 SGHDN and CDR2 FVKESK. The trim removed 4 bases at V and 4 bases at J, leaving 7 bases unmatched. The CDR3 has 16 amino acids. The CDR3 spells CASSLLRDRATGELFF. In DNA, the CDR3 is TGTGCCAGCAGCCTCCTCCGGGACAGGGCCACCGGGGAGCTGTTTTTT. Full variable domain (remainder filled in from reference TRBV14 and TRBJ2-2): EAGVTQFPSHSVIEKGQTVTLRCDPISGHDNLYWYRRVMGKEIKFLLHFVKESKQDESGMPNNRFLAERTGGTYSTLKVQPAELEDSGVYFCASSLLRDRATGELFFGEGSRLTVL.

This chain connects TRBV18 to TRBJ2-3; D may be TRBD1 (6 bases). Germline CDR1 and CDR2: KGHSH and LQKENI. CDR3 size: 15 residues. V lost 2 bases and J 0 bases, leaving 9 bases between the germline ends. The CDR3 protein is CASSPNGQSTDTQYF. CDR3 sequence (DNA): TGTGCCAGCTCACCAAATGGACAGAGCACAGATACGCAGTATTTT. Based on the CDR3 plus reference TRBV18 and TRBJ2-3, the full variable domain is NAGVMQNPRHLVRRRGQEARLRCSPMKGHSHVYWYRQLPEEGLKFMVYLQKENIIDESGMPKERFSAEFPKEGPSILRIQQVVRGDSAAYFCASSPNGQSTDTQYFGPGTRLTVL.

The rearrangement links TRBV4-1 to TRBJ1-5; D remains unclear. V shed 3 bases and J shed 0 bases, with 3 bases lying between them. The CDR3 contains 13 residues. Germline CDR1 is MGHRA and CDR2 is YSYEKL. The CDR3 coding sequence is TGCGCCAGCAGCCAGAGTAGCAATCAGCCCCAGCATTTT. It yields the protein CASSQSSNQPQHF.

The CDR3 DNA reads as TGTGCCAGCAGCGTAGTTGGAGGCGAGCAGTACTTC. This codes for CASSVVGGEQYF. The chain recombines TRBV9 with TRBJ2-7; maybe TRBD2 (5 bases). The CDR3 consists of 12 residues. The V end was cut by 0 bases, the J end by 6 bases, with 7 bases between. Per the germline V gene, CDR1 is SGDLS and CDR2 is YYNGEE. Complete variable domain (other parts from reference TRBV9 and TRBJ2-7): DSGVTQTPKHLITATGQRVTLRCSPRSGDLSVYWYQQSLDQGLQFLIQYYNGEERAKGNILERFSAQQFPDLHSELNLSSLELGDSALYFCASSVVGGEQYFGPGTRLTVT.

The chain has TRBV5-1 and TRBJ2-4; TRBD1 aligns across 7 bases. V trimming: 4 bases; J trimming: 0 bases; junction bases outside the gene matches: 4. The CDR3 covers 15 residues. Per germline, CDR1 SGHRS and CDR2 YFSETQ. The CDR3 bases are TGCGCCAGCAGCCGGACAGGCCTAGCCAAAAACATTCAGTACTTC. It encodes CASSRTGLAKNIQYF.

V gene TRBV2 combines with J gene TRBJ2-3, with 9 bases identical to TRBD2. The trim removed 8 bases at V and 1 base at J, leaving 7 bases unmatched. The CDR3 length is 15 residues. In germline, CDR1 is SNHLY, CDR2 FYNNEI. CDR3 nucleotide sequence: TGTGCCAGCCCTCCCCAGCGGGAGGGCACAGATACGCAGTATTTT. Its translation is CASPPQREGTDTQYF.

The gene calls are TRBV5-8 and TRBJ1-5; 8 bases map to TRBD1. V trimming: 0 bases; J trimming: 0 bases; junction bases outside the gene matches: 2. Germline-derived CDR1 and CDR2 are SGHTS and YDEGEE. CDR3 length equals 16 residues. The CDR3 here is CASSLGQGNSNQPQHF. CDR3 bases: TGTGCCAGCAGCTTGGGACAGGGGAATAGCAATCAGCCCCAGCATTTT. The variable domain in full, completed from reference TRBV5-8 and TRBJ1-5, reads EAGVTQSPTHLIKTRGQQATLRCSPISGHTSVYWYQQALGLGLQFLLWYDEGEERNRGNFPPRFSGRQFPNYSSELNVNALELEDSALYLCASSLGQGNSNQPQHFGDGTRLSIL.

The V and J genes are TRBV6-2 or TRBV6-3 and TRBJ1-1; D is unclear. The CDR3 length is 15 residues. The germline V gene has CDR1 MNHEY and CDR2 SVGEGT. Trimming shortened V by 2 bases and J by 4 bases, and 14 bases separated the two germline ends. This CDR3 is CASSYDRVRSTEAFF. In DNA, the CDR3 is TGTGCCAGCAGTTACGATCGGGTCAGATCCACTGAAGCTTTCTTT.

The chain recombines TRBV10-3 with TRBJ2-1; TRBD2 aligns across 12 bases. J was trimmed by 6 bases and V by 6 bases; bases with no gene match: 3. Germline loops: CDR1 ENHRY, CDR2 SYGVKD. The CDR3 extends over 14 amino acids. For the CDR3, the DNA is TGTGCCATCAGCGGACTAGCGGGAAGCAATGAGCAGTTCTTC. Translated, it gives CAISGLAGSNEQFF.

The chain has TRBV28 and TRBJ2-7, with 11 bases identical to TRBD1. The length of the CDR3 is 18 residues. The germline V gene has CDR1 MDHEN and CDR2 SYDVKM. Losses at the gene ends were 5 bases for V and 0 bases for J; bases not matched to a gene: 12. CDR3 residues: CASSAWDRGSPSSYEQYF. The CDR3 DNA is TGTGCCAGCAGTGCGTGGGACAGGGGGTCGCCTAGCTCCTACGAGCAGTACTTC.

This clone was recorded only once. This chain links TRBV12-5 with TRBJ2-5; 9 nucleotides agree with TRBD1. V lost 5 bases, J lost 5 bases, and 6 bases stayed unmatched. The CDR3 runs 14 residues. Germline V gene data show CDR1 as LGHNT and CDR2 as FRNRAP. The CDR3 DNA follows: TGTGCTAGTGGTACACAGGGGGCGTGGGAGACCCAGTACTTC. This encodes CASGTQGAWETQYF. The variable domain in full, completed from reference TRBV12-5 and TRBJ2-5, reads DARVTQTPRHKVTEMGQEVTMRCQPILGHNTVFWYRQTMMQGLELLAYFRNRAPLDDSGMPKDRFSAEMPDATLATLKIQPSEPRDSAVYFCASGTQGAWETQYFGPGTRLLVL.

The chain couples TRBV29-1 to TRBJ2-7; D not resolved. The CDR3 contains 11 residues. Trimming shortened V by 1 base and J by 7 bases, and 8 bases separated the two germline ends. CDR1 is SQVTM, CDR2 ANQGSEA, per germline. The chain's CDR3 is CSVEVNVEQYF. CDR3 nucleotide sequence: TGCAGCGTTGAAGTAAATGTTGAGCAGTACTTC.

The chain is built from TRBV18 and TRBJ1-1; no firm D call. The germline gives CDR1 KGHSH, CDR2 LQKENI. The V and J ends lost 7 bases and 2 bases respectively, with 11 bases between them. There are 13 residues in the CDR3. For the CDR3, the DNA is TGTGCCAGCTTCTCGGGATTAAACACTGAAGCTTTCTTT. Translated: CASFSGLNTEAFF.

J is TRBJ1-5 and V is TRBV2, with a tentative D call TRBD1 (6 bases). From germline, CDR1 is SNHLY and CDR2 FYNNEI. The CDR3 contains 19 residues. V lost 7 bases to trimming and J lost 0 bases, with 25 bases between them. The CDR3 sequence is CASTLSPGAPVYSNQPQHF. The CDR3 bases are TGTGCCAGCACCCTTAGCCCAGGGGCACCCGTTTATAGCAATCAGCCCCAGCATTTT.

V and J are TRBV28 and TRBJ1-5, with D perhaps matching TRBD1 (6 bases). The CDR3 contains 14 residues. V was trimmed by 6 bases and J by 6 bases, leaving 15 bases between them. Germline V gene lookup returns CDR1 MDHEN and CDR2 SYDVKM. CDR3 loop: CASRNWGGGQPQHF. The CDR3 DNA follows: TGTGCCAGCAGAAACTGGGGAGGGGGTCAGCCCCAGCATTTT.

This clone was found a few times. V usage is TRBV12-3 or TRBV12-4 and J usage is TRBJ1-5; the D is unclear. Trimming cost V 8 bases and J 4 bases, with 12 bases left between them. The CDR3 extends over 13 amino acids. The chain's CDR3 is CASGVSGNQPQHF. DNA for the CDR3: TGTGCCAGCGGGGTATCGGGGAATCAGCCCCAGCATTTT.

The gene calls are TRBV28 and TRBJ1-1; D not certain. The CDR3 runs 14 residues. Trimming removed 3 bases at V and 1 base at J, with 9 bases between. Germline loops: CDR1 MDHEN, CDR2 SYDVKM. The CDR3 spells CASSFSTRNTEAFF. CDR3 in DNA: TGTGCCAGCAGTTTCAGTACACGGAACACTGAAGCTTTCTTT.

This clone was counted a single time. The gene calls are TRBV10-3 and TRBJ2-3, with TRBD2 matching over 7 bases. Per germline, CDR1 ENHRY and CDR2 SYGVKD. This CDR3 spans 15 amino acids. With V trimmed by 3 bases and J by 4 bases, 7 bases remained unmatched. Here the CDR3 reads CAISDGGSRADTQYF. CDR3 nucleotide sequence: TGTGCCATCAGTGACGGCGGGAGTAGGGCAGATACGCAGTATTTT.

The rearrangement uses TRBV28 and TRBJ2-7, with no clear D. This CDR3 contains 14 residues. CDR1 is MDHEN, CDR2 SYDVKM, per germline. V was trimmed by 3 bases and J by 3 bases, leaving 12 bases between them. In DNA, the CDR3 is TGTGCCAGCAGTTTCCGCGGCCCTTTCTACGAGCAGTACTTC. It encodes CASSFRGPFYEQYF.